This entry lists 4 T cell receptor beta chains sequenced from one sample in a study of blood T cell repertoires in COVID-19. The method was immunoSEQ multiplex PCR; TCRdb's version includes in-frame clones alone and lacks a portion of them. The table lists about 180,000 clones, roughly 84% of them singletons. The sequenced sample was peripheral blood. The receptors come from a woman aged 40 to 50 with COVID-19, enrolled during active disease.

The genes are TRBV10-3 and TRBJ1-5; TRBD1 matches at 7 bases. V shed 8 bases and J 7 bases; nucleotides not matched to a gene: 8. Germline assignment: CDR1 ENHRY and CDR2 SYGVKD. The CDR3 has 13 residues. For the CDR3, the DNA is TGTGCCATCGGAAGAGACAGGGCGCAGCCCCAGCATTTT. This sequence encodes CAIGRDRAQPQHF.

The J gene is TRBJ2-7, the V gene TRBV28; 13 bases map to TRBD2. V gave up 6 bases and J gave up 7 bases; unmatched junction bases: 9. Germline lookup yields CDR1 MDHEN and CDR2 SYDVKM. The CDR3 runs to 15 residues. As DNA, the CDR3 is TGTGCCAGCAGACTCGGACTAGCGGGAGTAGCAGAGCAGTACTTC. It encodes CASRLGLAGVAEQYF.

The CDR3 protein is CASSLFSGEVNQPQHF. CDR3 coding DNA: TGTGCCAGCAGCTTGTTCTCCGGGGAAGTCAATCAGCCCCAGCATTTT. The genes are TRBV5-6 and TRBJ1-5; D is unclear. Germline CDR1 SGHDT, CDR2 YYEEEE. The CDR3 consists of 16 residues. V shed 1 base and J shed 3 bases, with 14 bases lying between them.

This chain connects TRBV27 to TRBJ1-4, with a tentative D call TRBD1 (5 bases). Germline V gene data show CDR1 as MNHEY and CDR2 as SMNVEV (reference sequence). The CDR3 spans 14 residues. V lost 4 bases, J lost 2 bases, and 8 bases lay in between. CDR3 bases: TGTGCCAGCAGTTGGGGGGTTACTAATGAAAAACTGTTTTTT. As protein: CASSWGVTNEKLFF.